The 8 T cell receptor beta chains reported below all come from one sample, sequenced in a study of OX40 agonist ivuxolimab in advanced cancers. Clones were sequenced by immunoSEQ multiplex PCR, and TCRdb holds only the in-frame ones, with some missing. The sample has around 60,000 clones; about 89% are singletons. The specimen comprised CD4+ or CD8+ T cells sorted from blood, sampled in a trial of the OX40 agonist ivuxolimab. The origin of the receptors is an adult with an advanced solid tumor such as melanoma, head and neck, liver or kidney cancer.

The V call is TRBV5-1, the J call TRBJ1-2; 8 bases align to TRBD1. The CDR3 consists of 14 residues. The V segment lost 3 bases and the J segment 5 bases; nucleotides outside the gene matches: 6. Germline V gives CDR1 SGHRS, CDR2 YFSETQ. The CDR3 is CASSSEQGVYGYTF. The CDR3 DNA follows: TGCGCCAGCAGCTCGGAACAGGGGGTTTATGGCTACACCTTC.

The J gene is TRBJ2-3, the V gene TRBV19; 8 positions match TRBD1. Germline loops: CDR1 LNHDA, CDR2 SQIVND (reference sequence). The CDR3 runs 14 residues. Trimming removed 7 bases from V and 5 bases from J; junction bases left unmatched: 8. The chain's CDR3 is CASKRDRQRDTQYF. The CDR3 region has the DNA TGTGCCAGTAAACGGGACAGGCAAAGAGATACGCAGTATTTT.

The rearrangement joins TRBV19 to TRBJ2-7; the D is unclear. With 1 base removed from V and 0 bases from J, the gap between germline ends came to 4 bases. The CDR3 sequence is 13 residues long. Germline CDR1 reads LNHDA; CDR2 reads SQIVND (reference sequence). CDR3 sequence reads: CASSIASSYEQYF. DNA of the CDR3: TGTGCCAGTAGTATAGCTAGCTCCTACGAGCAGTACTTC.

This clone was found once. CDR3: CASRQEMNTEAFF. The CDR3, as DNA: TGTGCCAGCAGGCAGGAGATGAACACTGAAGCTTTCTTT. The chain links TRBV7-2 to TRBJ1-1; D gene ambiguous. V was pared by 6 bases and J by 0 bases, with 8 bases between. The CDR3 extends over 13 amino acids. Germline CDR1 SGHTA, CDR2 FQGNSA.

The chain recombines TRBV2 with TRBJ1-2, with D maybe TRBD1 (5 bases). CDR1 is SNHLY, CDR2 FYNNEI, per germline. V lost 4 bases, J lost 8 bases, and 11 bases lay in between. CDR3 length equals 12 residues. The CDR3 region has the DNA TGTGCCAGCAGTGCAGGGATTGAGGGCTACACCTTC. Its translation is CASSAGIEGYTF.

This chain links TRBV10-2 with TRBJ1-2; 7 nucleotides line up with TRBD1. The CDR3 has 14 amino acids. V shed 6 bases and J 2 bases; nucleotides not matched to a gene: 6. The germline V gene encodes CDR1 WSHSY and CDR2 SAAADI. CDR3 sequence: CASRSGQLNYGYTF. The CDR3 bases are TGCGCCAGCAGATCGGGACAGCTAAACTATGGCTACACCTTC.

V usage is TRBV5-4 and J usage is TRBJ1-4, with D possibly matching TRBD1 (6 bases). Germline-derived CDR1 and CDR2 are SGHNT and YYREEE (reference sequence). Trimming stripped 4 bases from V and 5 bases from J, with 15 bases between. The CDR3 length is 15 residues. As DNA, the CDR3 is TGTGCCAGCAGCGGGGGGGGCGCCGGAAATGAAAAACTGTTTTTT. This codes for CASSGGGAGNEKLFF. The full variable domain, its missing parts supplied by reference TRBV5-4 and TRBJ1-4, is ETGVTQSPTHLIKTRGQQVTLRCSSQSGHNTVSWYQQALGQGPQFIFQYYREEENGRGNFPPRFSGLQFPNYSSELNVNALELDDSALYLCASSGGGAGNEKLFFGSGTQLSVL.

This chain connects TRBV19 to TRBJ1-2; possible D gene TRBD1, 6 bases. The germline gives CDR1 LNHDA, CDR2 SQIVND (reference sequence). There are 13 residues in the CDR3. V gave up 3 bases and J gave up 4 bases, with 9 bases separating them. CDR3 region: CASSIQGFYGYTF. The DNA for the CDR3 is TGTGCCAGTAGTATTCAGGGGTTCTATGGCTACACCTTC.